The 32 T cell receptor beta chains below were found in one sample sequenced in a study of shared clonotypes between healthy human individuals. Naive CD8 isolation took CD45RO-negative cells positively selected for CCR7 and excluded terminally differentiated effector memory CD45RA+ cells. Clones were read by immunoSEQ multiplex PCR, and TCRdb kept only the in-frame ones, dropping some. The sample comprises about 2.1 million clones, around 93% of which are singletons, and about 1.6% rests with the top ten. Sequencing was performed on naive CD8+ T cells from PBMCs. The receptor set was obtained from a man younger than 30 in good health. Some clones in this sample may be carry-over from other donors' samples.

The V and J genes are TRBV18 and TRBJ2-5, with TRBD2 matching 8 bases. The CDR3 contains 15 residues. The trim removed 4 bases at V and 1 base at J, leaving 5 bases unmatched. Germline lookup yields CDR1 KGHSH and CDR2 LQKENI. DNA for the CDR3: TGTGCCAGCTCACGGTTAGCGGGGCCCCAAGAGACCCAGTACTTC. Protein: CASSRLAGPQETQYF.

This chain links TRBV7-3 with TRBJ2-5; D gene unclear. Gene TRBJ2-7 matches the end of the DNA better, so the J call may be wrong. This CDR3 contains 13 residues. Germline V gene data show CDR1 as SGHTA and CDR2 as FQGTGA. The CDR3 DNA sequence: TGTGCCAGCAGCTCTGGTCTCTCCTACGAGCAGTACTTC. Residues: CASSSGLSYEQYF.

J is TRBJ1-5 and V is TRBV6-6; D ambiguous. The CDR3 spans 14 residues. Germline V lookup: CDR1 MNHNY, CDR2 SVGAGI (reference sequence). V dropped 4 bases and J dropped 5 bases, with 12 bases sitting between them. The CDR3 loop is CASSSINRYQPQHF. In DNA form, the CDR3 reads TGTGCCAGCAGTTCCATCAACCGTTATCAGCCCCAGCATTTT.

The rearrangement uses TRBV15 and TRBJ2-5; D is perhaps TRBD1 (8 bases). From germline, CDR1 is LNHNV and CDR2 YYDKDF (reference sequence). The CDR3 is 19 amino acids. V lost 0 bases to trimming and J lost 9 bases, with 29 bases between them. CDR3: CATSRDGLTGEGQWPAQYF. CDR3 sequence (DNA): TGTGCCACCAGCAGAGATGGGTTGACAGGGGAGGGACAATGGCCGGCCCAGTACTTC.

This clone was counted only a few times. V usage is TRBV28 and J usage is TRBJ1-2; D is undetermined. Germline assignment: CDR1 MDHEN and CDR2 SYDVKM. The V and J ends lost 10 bases and 6 bases respectively, with 12 bases between them. The CDR3 consists of 11 residues. Here the CDR3 DNA reads TGTGCCAACTGGGAACGCGATGGCTACACCTTC. This gives the protein CANWERDGYTF.

The chain has TRBV27 and TRBJ1-1; D remains unclear. The CDR3 extends over 14 amino acids. Trimming cost V 3 bases and J 0 bases, with 8 bases left between them. Germline V gene lookup returns CDR1 MNHEY and CDR2 SMNVEV (reference sequence). The CDR3: CASSFGRMNTEAFF. The CDR3 DNA sequence: TGTGCCAGCAGTTTCGGGAGAATGAACACTGAAGCTTTCTTT.

The chain joins TRBV29-1 to TRBJ2-7; the match to TRBD1 covers 9 bases. The germline gives CDR1 SQVTM, CDR2 ANQGSEA. This CDR3 comprises 14 residues. Trimming took 6 bases from V and 3 from J; bases not matched to a gene: 9. CDR3 bases: TGCAGCGTAGTTTTCCGGGACAGGGTCTACGAGCAGTACTTC. Its translation is CSVVFRDRVYEQYF.

This CDR3 reads CASSGGQGLFGYTF. The DNA for the CDR3 is TGTGCCAGCAGCGGGGGACAGGGCCTCTTTGGCTACACCTTC. The J gene is TRBJ1-2, the V gene TRBV9, with TRBD1 matching over 9 bases. Germline V gives CDR1 SGDLS, CDR2 YYNGEE. Trimming cost V 3 bases and J 7 bases; bases outside gene matches: 7. This CDR3 spans 14 amino acids. Using reference TRBV9 and TRBJ1-2 for the parts outside the CDR3, the full variable domain is DSGVTQTPKHLITATGQRVTLRCSPRSGDLSVYWYQQSLDQGLQFLIQYYNGEERAKGNILERFSAQQFPDLHSELNLSSLELGDSALYFCASSGGQGLFGYTFGSGTRLTVV.

This clone was recorded only once. The CDR3 bases are TGCGCCAGCAGCCAAGGAGCACCAGCAGCTGGGCAGTATTTT. Protein sequence: CASSQGAPAAGQYF. The chain combines TRBV4-1 with TRBJ2-3; D gene ambiguous. Deletions cut 1 base from V and 11 bases from J, with 16 bases between. The CDR3 runs to 14 residues. The germline V gene has CDR1 MGHRA and CDR2 YSYEKL.

The V call is TRBV27, the J call TRBJ2-7; D remains ambiguous. This CDR3 is 12 amino acids long. V lost 2 bases, J lost 6 bases, and 8 bases lay in between. The V gene's germline CDR1 is MNHEY and CDR2 SMNVEV (reference sequence). The CDR3 loop is CASSLRSGEQYF. DNA for the CDR3: TGTGCCAGCAGTTTAAGGTCTGGCGAGCAGTACTTC.

The V call is TRBV13, the J call TRBJ2-7; 8 bases are shared with TRBD2. This CDR3 has 15 amino acids. Germline-derived CDR1 and CDR2 are PRHDT and FYEKMQ (reference sequence). The junction had 12 bases not matched to a gene; V was cut back by 5 bases and J by 6 bases. The CDR3, as DNA: TGTGCCAGCAGCCACGCTCGGGAGGGCCCACGCGAGCAGTACTTC. Its translation: CASSHAREGPREQYF.

This chain connects TRBV5-1 to TRBJ2-3, with 8 bases fitting TRBD2. The ends lost 7 bases at V and 4 bases at J; junction bases unmatched: 8. The CDR3 length is 14 residues. Germline values: CDR1 SGHRS, CDR2 YFSETQ. The CDR3: CASYVAGGADTQYF. In nucleotides, the CDR3 is TGCGCCAGCTACGTTGCGGGAGGCGCAGATACGCAGTATTTT.

CDR3 bases: TGTGCCAGTAAGAACGGCTACGAGCAGTACTTC. Translated: CASKNGYEQYF. The rearrangement joins TRBV19 to TRBJ2-7; no definite D call. Trimming removed 7 bases at V and 3 bases at J, with 7 bases between. This CDR3 is built from 11 residues. Germline CDR1 reads LNHDA; CDR2 reads SQIVND (reference sequence).

The chain carries TRBV5-1 and TRBJ2-7; D might be TRBD1 or TRBD2, each matching 5 bases. Germline CDR1 and CDR2: SGHRS and YFSETQ. CDR3 size: 14 residues. V gave up 2 bases and J gave up 4 bases, with 13 bases separating them. The CDR3 is CASSFPGPPYEQYF. The CDR3 DNA reads TGCGCCAGCAGCTTCCCGGGGCCGCCGTACGAGCAGTACTTC. The variable domain in full, completed from reference TRBV5-1 and TRBJ2-7, reads KAGVTQTPRYLIKTRGQQVTLSCSPISGHRSVSWYQQTPGQGLQFLFEYFSETQRNKGNFPGRFSGRQFSNSRSEMNVSTLELGDSALYLCASSFPGPPYEQYFGPGTRLTVT.

The CDR3: CASGLVLAGSSYNEQFF. CDR3 nucleotides: TGTGCTAGTGGTTTGGTCTTAGCGGGCAGCTCCTACAATGAGCAGTTCTTC. This sequence joins TRBV12-5 and TRBJ2-1, with 7 nucleotides matching TRBD2. The CDR3 totals 17 residues. In germline, CDR1 is LGHNT, CDR2 FRNRAP. Losses at the gene ends were 0 bases for V and 0 bases for J; bases not matched to a gene: 5. The entire variable domain, with the rest obtained from reference TRBV12-5 and TRBJ2-1, is as follows: DARVTQTPRHKVTEMGQEVTMRCQPILGHNTVFWYRQTMMQGLELLAYFRNRAPLDDSGMPKDRFSAEMPDATLATLKIQPSEPRDSAVYFCASGLVLAGSSYNEQFFGPGTRLTVL.

This chain connects TRBV28 to TRBJ2-2; D not resolved. This CDR3 is 13 amino acids long. V shed 4 bases and J shed 5 bases, with 8 bases lying between them. Germline values: CDR1 MDHEN, CDR2 SYDVKM. The CDR3, as DNA: TGTGCCAGCAGTTATGAGCCGACCGGGGAGCTGTTTTTT. Translating gives CASSYEPTGELFF.

The chain couples TRBV4-1 to TRBJ2-3, with D perhaps TRBD1 or TRBD2 (5 bases each). V was cut by 5 bases and J by 2 bases, with 17 bases left in between. The CDR3 sequence is 16 residues long. Per the germline V gene, CDR1 is MGHRA and CDR2 is YSYEKL. This chain's CDR3 is CASSSIAGDVTDTQYF. CDR3 coding DNA: TGCGCCAGCAGCTCAATTGCTGGGGACGTCACAGATACGCAGTATTTT.

The V and J genes are TRBV9 and TRBJ1-2, with a weak D call TRBD1 (5 bases). CDR1 SGDLS and CDR2 YYNGEE come from the germline V gene. The CDR3 has 16 residues. The ends were cut back, 4 bases at V and 0 bases at J, with 16 bases in the middle. CDR3 in amino acids: CASSPLDNRPNYGYTF. In DNA form, the CDR3 reads TGTGCCAGCAGCCCCCTCGACAACAGGCCTAACTATGGCTACACCTTC.

The V call is TRBV6-6, the J call TRBJ1-2; a weak D match, TRBD1 (6 bases). Trimming shortened V by 7 bases and J by 0 bases, and 9 bases separated the two germline ends. CDR3 length: 13 residues. Per germline, CDR1 MNHNY and CDR2 SVGAGI (reference sequence). The CDR3 is CASIGDTNYGYTF. CDR3 DNA: TGTGCCAGCATTGGGGACACTAACTATGGCTACACCTTC.

This chain connects TRBV10-3 to TRBJ2-1; the D is unclear. Trimming removed 3 bases at V and 4 bases at J, with 10 bases between. The CDR3 sequence is 14 residues long. Germline CDR1 reads ENHRY; CDR2 reads SYGVKD. CDR3 DNA: TGTGCCATCAGTGATAATGGGGTTTACAATGAGCAGTTCTTC. It translates to CAISDNGVYNEQFF.

The rearrangement uses TRBV4-1 and TRBJ1-1; 7 nucleotides line up with TRBD1. V dropped 0 bases and J dropped 4; count of bases not matched to a gene: 8. This CDR3 spans 16 amino acids. Germline-derived CDR1 and CDR2 are MGHRA and YSYEKL. CDR3 nucleotides: TGCGCCAGCAGCCAAGATTTACACAGGGGAGTCACTGAAGCTTTCTTT. Translating it yields CASSQDLHRGVTEAFF.

The chain links TRBV27 to TRBJ2-7; TRBD2 aligns across 8 bases. Germline trimming cut 1 base from V and 3 bases from J; bases unmatched to any gene: 5. This CDR3 is 15 amino acids long. Germline V gene lookup returns CDR1 MNHEY and CDR2 SMNVEV (reference sequence). The CDR3 DNA reads TGTGCCAGCAGTTTATTCGGGGGGGGATACTACGAGCAGTACTTC. As protein: CASSLFGGGYYEQYF.

The V and J genes are TRBV15 and TRBJ2-5; tentative D call: TRBD1 (6 bases). Germline V CDR1 and CDR2: LNHNV, YYDKDF (reference sequence). This CDR3 is built from 16 residues. V lost 2 bases and J lost 0, with 13 bases in between. This CDR3 reads CATSRNIRDNQETQYF. CDR3 DNA sequence: TGTGCCACCAGCAGAAATATCCGGGACAACCAAGAGACCCAGTACTTC. Together with reference TRBV15 and TRBJ2-5, the CDR3 gives the full variable domain: DAMVIQNPRYQVTQFGKPVTLSCSQTLNHNVMYWYQQKSSQAPKLLFHYYDKDFNNEADTPDNFQSRRPNTSFCFLDIRSPGLGDTAMYLCATSRNIRDNQETQYFGPGTRLLVL.

The J gene is TRBJ1-4, the V gene TRBV19, with 7 bases identical to TRBD1. Looked up from germline, CDR1 is LNHDA and CDR2 is SQIVND (reference sequence). The CDR3 runs 16 residues. V was clipped by 0 bases and J by 5 bases; unmatched bases: 6. The DNA for the CDR3 is TGTGCCAGTAGTATAGATTTCCACAGGGGCAATGAAAAACTGTTTTTT. The encoded protein is CASSIDFHRGNEKLFF.

This clone was counted once. The genes are TRBV6-5 and TRBJ2-3; a possible D gene is TRBD1 (5 bases). Germline loops: CDR1 MNHEY, CDR2 SVGAGI. The V end was cut by 0 bases, the J end by 0 bases, with 10 bases between. The CDR3 is made up of 16 amino acids. CDR3 nucleotides: TGTGCCAGCAGTTACTCAGGGGCGATGAGCACAGATACGCAGTATTTT. Protein: CASSYSGAMSTDTQYF.

This sequence joins TRBV2 and TRBJ2-3; possibly TRBD2 for D (6 bases). This CDR3 has 13 residues. CDR1 and CDR2 from the germline V gene are SNHLY and FYNNEI. The V end was cut by 6 bases, the J end by 4 bases, with 11 bases between. CDR3 residues: CASRETSPDTQYF. Written as DNA, the CDR3 is TGTGCCAGCAGAGAGACTAGTCCAGATACGCAGTATTTT.

The chain employs TRBV27 and TRBJ2-5, with D perhaps matching TRBD1 or TRBD2 (5 bases each). The CDR3 has 16 residues. Germline-derived CDR1 and CDR2 are MNHEY and SMNVEV (reference sequence). V was shortened by 10 bases and J by 5 bases, with 26 bases between the two germline ends. This CDR3 reads CATRGFRGQRWETQYF. CDR3 coding DNA: TGTGCCACGAGGGGATTTCGGGGTCAGAGGTGGGAGACCCAGTACTTC.

With regard to this clone: The same CDR3 also results from other DNA sequences found in this sample. The rearrangement joins TRBV27 to TRBJ2-7; D not certain. The CDR3 loop spans 13 amino acids. Looked up from germline, CDR1 is MNHEY and CDR2 is SMNVEV (reference sequence). Between the trimmed V and J ends, which lost 6 bases and 3 bases, there was a span of 12 bases. CDR3 loop: CASSLGPIYEQYF. As DNA, the CDR3 is TGTGCCAGCAGCCTTGGGCCCATCTACGAGCAGTACTTC.

The chain combines TRBV7-9 with TRBJ2-5, with a possible D match to TRBD2 (5 bases). The CDR3 loop spans 15 amino acids. Trimming stripped 5 bases from V and 1 base from J, with 14 bases between. Germline lookup yields CDR1 SEHNR and CDR2 FQNEAQ (reference sequence). CDR3: CASSLARRSQETQYF. Written as DNA, the CDR3 is TGTGCCAGCAGCCTCGCTCGGAGGTCCCAAGAGACCCAGTACTTC. Supplemented by reference TRBV7-9 and TRBJ2-5, the full variable domain reads DTGVSQNPRHKITKRGQNVTFRCDPISEHNRLYWYRQTLGQGPEFLTYFQNEAQLEKSRLLSDRFSAERPKGSFSTLEIQRTEQGDSAMYLCASSLARRSQETQYFGPGTRLLVL.

This chain links TRBV10-1 with TRBJ2-7, with 11 bases lining up with TRBD1. CDR3 length: 18 residues. The germline CDR1 and CDR2 sequences are WNHNN and SYGVQD (reference sequence). The J segment lost 2 bases and the V segment lost 6 bases, leaving 15 bases of the junction unmatched. The CDR3 spells CASSHDLGTGGFTYEQYF. Written as DNA, the CDR3 is TGCGCCAGCAGCCATGATCTTGGGACAGGGGGTTTTACCTACGAGCAGTACTTC.

The rearrangement uses TRBV7-8 and TRBJ2-7, with TRBD1 as a possible D gene (5 bases). V was shortened by 5 bases and J by 0 bases, with 14 bases between the two germline ends. CDR1 and CDR2 (germline): SGHVS, FQNEAQ. This CDR3 spans 15 amino acids. The CDR3 DNA sequence: TGTGCCAGCAGCCCTGGACACAGACCCTCCTACGAGCAGTACTTC. Translated, it gives CASSPGHRPSYEQYF. Full variable domain (missing parts from reference TRBV7-8 and TRBJ2-7): GAGVSQSPRYKVAKRGQDVALRCDPISGHVSLFWYQQALGQGPEFLTYFQNEAQLDKSGLPSDRFFAERPEGSVSTLKIQRTQQEDSAVYLCASSPGHRPSYEQYFGPGTRLTVT.

The rearrangement links TRBV19 to TRBJ1-2; TRBD1 agrees at 9 bases. Unmatched junction bases numbered 10, after V lost 6 bases and J lost 8 bases. The CDR3 has 14 residues. Germline CDR1 LNHDA, CDR2 SQIVND (reference sequence). CDR3 sequence: CASSPDRGSFGYTF. The CDR3, as DNA: TGTGCCAGTAGCCCGGACAGGGGTTCCTTCGGCTACACCTTC.